Below, 18 T cell receptor beta chains from the same sample are listed, as sequenced in a study of blood T cells in healthy people across ages. The use of a sample-barcoded 5' primer and a J-beta primer mix characterized a second PCR of roughly 7 to 11 cycles. TCRdb recomputed calls from the 5' RACE reads with MiXCR, one row per CDR3 protein. This table holds some 710,000 distinct CDR3 sequences, about 42% found once. Source material: blood. Receptors originate from a man aged 80 or over in good health.

This clonotype appeared a few times. The chain joins TRBV6-4 to TRBJ2-1; tentatively, D is TRBD2 (6 bases). The CDR3 is 16 amino acids. The V gene lost 5 bases and the J gene lost 2 bases, with 16 bases spanning the gap. CDR1 is MRHNA, CDR2 SNTAGT, per germline. The CDR3 spells CASSSHGGETYNEQFF. CDR3 in DNA: TGTGCCAGCAGTTCCCATGGCGGGGAGACCTACAATGAGCAGTTCTTC.

CDR3 region: CSGVGGISYEQYF. The CDR3 DNA is TGCAGCGGTGTGGGGGGGATCTCCTACGAGCAGTACTTC. The chain joins TRBV29-1 to TRBJ2-7; 7 bases line up with TRBD2. Per germline, CDR1 SQVTM and CDR2 ANQGSEA. The CDR3 consists of 13 residues. Unmatched junction bases numbered 6, after V lost 7 bases and J lost 0 bases.

V and J are TRBV5-6 and TRBJ1-2; 7 bases agree with TRBD1. Germline assignment: CDR1 SGHDT and CDR2 YYEEEE. The trim removed 0 bases at V and 7 bases at J, leaving 9 bases unmatched. CDR3 length: 15 residues. CDR3 region: CASSLDRGLEIGYTF. CDR3 in DNA: TGTGCCAGCAGCTTGGACAGGGGACTCGAGATTGGCTACACCTTC. Combining the CDR3 with reference TRBV5-6 and TRBJ1-2 gives the whole variable domain DAGVTQSPTHLIKTRGQQVTLRCSPKSGHDTVSWYQQALGQGPQFIFQYYEEEERQRGNFPDRFSGHQFPNYSSELNVNALLLGDSALYLCASSLDRGLEIGYTFGSGTRLTVV.

On this clonotype itself: This clone may be a read error of a much larger clone one base away. The chain uses TRBV5-1 and TRBJ2-7; tentatively, D is TRBD1 (5 bases). Germline V CDR1 and CDR2: SGHRS, YFSETQ. This CDR3 contains 15 residues. CDR3: CTSSPGQVSSYEQYF. CDR3 in DNA: TGCACCAGCAGCCCCGGACAAGTGAGCTCCTACGAGCAGTACTTC.

The chain recombines TRBV7-8 with TRBJ1-2; D is uncertain. The CDR3 runs 16 residues. Per the germline V gene, CDR1 is SGHVS and CDR2 is FQNEAQ. V was trimmed by 5 bases and J by 5 bases, leaving 21 bases between them. The CDR3 nucleotides read TGTGCCAGCAGCGATGATTTGAAAGGGCGGGAATATGGCTACACCTTC. This sequence encodes CASSDDLKGREYGYTF. Filled out from reference TRBV7-8 and TRBJ1-2, the complete variable domain reads GAGVSQSPRYKVAKRGQDVALRCDPISGHVSLFWYQQALGQGPEFLTYFQNEAQLDKSGLPSDRFFAERPEGSVSTLKIQRTQQEDSAVYLCASSDDLKGREYGYTFGSGTRLTVV.

On this clonotype: This clone may be a read error of a much larger clone one base away. The chain carries TRBV4-2 and TRBJ2-3, with TRBD2 matching over 13 bases. Germline V gene sequence: CDR1 LGHNA, CDR2 YNFKEQ. The CDR3 length is 15 residues. As DNA, the CDR3 is TGTACCAGCAGCCAAGGACTAGCGGGAGCAGATACGCAGTATTTT. Residues: CTSSQGLAGADTQYF.

The CDR3 protein is CASSKEGRFSYNSPLHF. DNA of the CDR3: TGTGCCAGCAGCAAAGAGGGCAGGTTTTCCTATAATTCACCCCTCCACTTT. The chain links TRBV21-1 to TRBJ1-6. TRBV21-1 is marked as a pseudogene. This CDR3 spans 17 amino acids.

The chain combines TRBV4-3 with TRBJ2-5; D is possibly TRBD1 (6 bases). The end of the DNA is better explained by TRBJ2-7, so the J call may be wrong. This CDR3 contains 16 residues. Germline CDR1 LGHNA, CDR2 YSLEER. CDR3 loop: CASSQVIGAGVNEQYF. The CDR3 DNA reads as TGCGCCAGCAGCCAAGTTATCGGTGCAGGGGTGAACGAGCAGTACTTC.

The chain uses TRBV12-3 or TRBV12-4 and TRBJ2-4; no firm D call. The J call is doubtful: the DNA matches TRBJ2-5 better. The length of the CDR3 is 16 residues. CDR3 residues: CASSSTTLGLQETQYF. Here the CDR3 DNA reads TGTGCCAGCAGTTCCACCACCCTAGGGTTACAAGAGACCCAGTACTTC.

The sample holds a few counts of this clonotype. The chain uses TRBV29-1 and TRBJ2-2; D is undetermined. Trimming stripped 5 bases from V and 6 bases from J, with 13 bases between. The CDR3 runs to 13 residues. CDR1 is SQVTM, CDR2 ANQGSEA, per germline. CDR3 nucleotide sequence: TGCAGCGTTTGTAGGGAAGTAGCCGGGGAGCTGTTTTTT. This translates into CSVCREVAGELFF.

The rearrangement joins TRBV25-1 to TRBJ1-6, with 8 bases that match TRBD1. Germline V gene lookup returns CDR1 MGHDK and CDR2 SYGVNS. V dropped 1 base and J dropped 14; count of bases not matched to a gene: 10. There are 15 residues in the CDR3. The CDR3 DNA sequence: TGTGCCAGCAGTGAATCACCAGGGGGCGATTCGACCCTCCACTTT. Amino acid sequence: CASSESPGGDSTLHF.

This clonotype occurred a few times. At one end, the junction sequence differs from germline, possibly due to a read error. The V call is TRBV5-1, the J call TRBJ2-1, with no clear D. The CDR3 runs 13 residues. The V gene's germline CDR1 is SGHRS and CDR2 YFSETQ. DNA of the CDR3: TGTGCCAGCAGCCTTCAGCCAGGCGGTGAGCAGTTCTTC. This translates into CASSLQPGGEQFF.

The CDR3 region is CASSLGITLSYEQYF. Written as DNA, the CDR3 is TGTGCCAGCAGCTTAGGGATAACCCTTTCCTACGAGCAGTACTTC. This chain uses TRBV11-2 with TRBJ2-7; D gene ambiguous. CDR1 and CDR2 from the germline V gene are SGHAT and FQNNGV. The CDR3 is 15 residues long. Trimming pared 1 base from V and 1 base from J, leaving 11 bases between.

The chain links TRBV4-1 to TRBJ1-2; D is possibly TRBD1 (5 bases). Germline lookup yields CDR1 MGHRA and CDR2 YSYEKL. With 1 base removed from V and 8 bases from J, the gap between germline ends came to 14 bases. The CDR3 consists of 14 residues. The CDR3 coding sequence is TGCGCCAGCAGCCAAGGGCAGGGATTCTCCGGCTACACCTTC. Protein: CASSQGQGFSGYTF.

This clonotype has only a few counts. The V gene is TRBV3-1, the J gene TRBJ2-1; D gene uncertain. The V end was cut by 6 bases, the J end by 0 bases, with 15 bases between. CDR1 is LGHDT, CDR2 YNNKEL, per germline (reference sequence). The CDR3 runs 16 residues. The CDR3 DNA follows: TGTGCCAGCAGTCGGGCGCTGGGAAGCTCCTACAATGAGCAGTTCTTC. As protein: CASSRALGSSYNEQFF.

This clonotype was seen repeatedly, ten times or more. This chain connects TRBV9 to TRBJ2-7; the D gene is possibly TRBD2 (6 bases). This CDR3 has 15 residues. CDR1 and CDR2 from the germline V gene are SGDLS and YYNGEE. V was cut by 0 bases and J by 0 bases, with 10 bases left in between. CDR3 coding DNA: TGTGCCAGCAGCGTAGACGGTAGCGGCTCCTACGAGCAGTACTTC. As protein: CASSVDGSGSYEQYF.

The chain is built from TRBV7-2 and TRBJ2-3; the match to TRBD2 covers 7 bases. The CDR3 spans 16 residues. CDR1 SGHTA and CDR2 FQGNSA come from the germline V gene. The V segment lost 3 bases and the J segment 4 bases; nucleotides outside the gene matches: 10. In DNA form, the CDR3 reads TGTGCCAGCAGCTTGCGCAGGACTAGATTCTCAGATACGCAGTATTTT. This sequence encodes CASSLRRTRFSDTQYF.

The rearrangement uses TRBV29-1 and TRBJ2-7; weak D call: TRBD1 (5 bases). The CDR3 consists of 15 residues. Germline CDR1 and CDR2: SQVTM and ANQGSEA. Between the trimmed V and J ends, which lost 6 bases and 7 bases, there was a span of 25 bases. The CDR3 nucleotides read TGCAGCGTCCCAGGGATTTCAAGCTCCTACAATGAGCAGTACTTC. It specifies CSVPGISSSYNEQYF.